This T cell receptor (beta chain) stems from a study of shared clonotypes between healthy human individuals. The authors distributed each subset's genomic DNA evenly over several immunoSEQ plates. TCRdb's table, derived via immunoSEQ multiplex PCR, lists solely in-frame clones and lacks some. The profile covers around 510,000 clones, with roughly 95% appearing a single time and 0.05% to 0.07% taken by the ten largest. The CDR3 runs to 13 residues. V was cut by 6 bases and J by 0 bases, with 8 bases left in between. Germline values: CDR1 MDHEN, CDR2 SYDVKM. The sequence was obtained from a woman aged 30 to 39 in good health. The sample comprised naive CD4+ T cells sorted from blood. Regarding subset: CD45RA+ positively selected. The chain recombines TRBV28 with TRBJ1-1; TRBD1 might be the D (6 bases). The CDR3 is CASSHRVNTEAFF. The CDR3 DNA reads TGTGCCAGCAGCCACAGGGTGAACACTGAAGCTTTCTTT.